This TCR beta chain originates from a study of shared clonotypes between healthy human individuals. This table comes from immunoSEQ multiplex PCR, and its TCRdb copy is limited to in-frame clones, with some not included. The sample lists around 700,000 clones, 60% to 75% seen once, with more than 1.5% in the top ten. V lost 1 base, J lost 6 bases, and 5 bases stayed unmatched. The germline CDR1 and CDR2 sequences are SEHNR and FQNEAQ (reference sequence). The CDR3 contains 15 residues. Donors had no recently reported acute infections or vaccinations and were HIV-negative. The receptor's source is a woman in her thirties in good health. Sequenced material: memory CD4+ T cells sorted from blood. Specified subset: CD45RA-negative fraction. The chain combines TRBV7-9 with TRBJ2-7; 11 bases map to TRBD1. CDR3 in DNA: TGTGCCAGCAGCTTAGGGGACAGGGGGTATGGCGAGCAGTACTTC. This gives the protein CASSLGDRGYGEQYF.